The rows below give T cell receptor beta chains drawn from one sample of a study of identical twins. TCRdb fed the 5' RACE reads into MiXCR, producing one record per CDR3 protein. The sample shows about 730,000 distinct CDR3 sequences, 21% of them seen only once. These data also featured in a second study, about T cells expressing NK-cell markers.

Sequenced input: PBMCs. The receptors come from a woman in her late teens or twenties in good health. CDR3s include the opening cysteine and the closing phenylalanine or tryptophan. Fields, in order: CDR3 length, D gene, V gene, J gene, clone size, CDR3 protein, CDR3 DNA. A D gene is named only where the DNA matches it firmly. For some rows the clone size is stated as once, few or many, or as a class when expanded; others skip it.

>15|NA|TRBV9|TRBJ2-1|NA
CASSGGGPSYNEQFF
TGTGCCAGCAGCGGCGGGGGCCCCTCCTACAATGAGCAGTTCTTC
>15|NA|TRBV5-1|TRBJ1-2|NA
CASHHGATPNYGYTF
TGCGCCAGTCACCACGGGGCCACGCCGAACTATGGCTACACCTTC
>16|TRBD1|TRBV7-8|TRBJ2-7|NA
CASSSGTGSNVYEQYF
TGTGCCAGCAGTTCCGGGACAGGGTCCAATGTCTACGAGCAGTACTTC
>14|NA|TRBV5-1|TRBJ2-3|few
CASRGDPLTDTQYF
TGCGCCAGCAGGGGGGACCCCCTAACAGATACGCAGTATTTT
>14|NA|TRBV15|TRBJ1-6|few
CATSRVIDNSPLHF
TGTGCCACCAGCAGAGTAATTGATAATTCACCCCTCCACTTT
>13|NA|TRBV20-1|TRBJ2-7|NA
CSAPDWQTYEQYF
TGCAGTGCCCCGGACTGGCAGACTTACGAGCAGTACTTC
>14|NA|TRBV5-1|TRBJ1-4|NA
CASSSGGQSEKLFF
TGCGCCAGCAGCTCGGGGGGGCAAAGTGAAAAACTGTTTTTT
>13|NA|TRBV20-1|TRBJ2-2|NA
CSAIRTDTGELFF
TGCAGTGCTATAAGGACTGACACCGGGGAGCTGTTTTTT
>11|TRBD1|TRBV29-1|TRBJ1-2|NA
CSALDRSNYTF
TGCAGCGCTTTGGACAGGTCGAACTACACCTTC
>15|NA|TRBV9|TRBJ2-3|many
CASSVDHNGPGTQYF
TGTGCCAGCAGCGTAGACCATAACGGACCTGGGACGCAGTATTTT
>12|NA|TRBV7-9|TRBJ2-5|NA
CASRFGEETQYF
TGTGCCAGCAGGTTCGGGGAGGAGACCCAGTACTTC
>15|NA|TRBV5-1|TRBJ2-7|NA
CASSLVPDSSYEQYF
TGCGCCAGCAGCTTGGTTCCCGACAGCTCCTACGAGCAGTACTTC
>16|TRBD2|TRBV6-2/TRBV6-3|TRBJ2-2|few
CASSLLAGDATGELFF
TGTGCCAGCAGCCTTCTAGCGGGGGACGCAACCGGGGAGCTGTTTTTT
>15|TRBD1|TRBV7-9|TRBJ2-7|few
CASSSRDRYSYEQYF
TGTGCCAGCAGCTCAAGGGACAGATATTCCTACGAGCAGTACTTC
>16|NA|TRBV5-1|TRBJ2-2|few
CASSLAMAAHTGELFF
TGCGCCAGCAGCTTGGCCATGGCAGCTCACACCGGGGAGCTGTTTTTT
>14|NA|TRBV4-2|TRBJ2-7|NA
CASSQDIGGYEQYF
TGTGCCAGCAGCCAAGATATTGGGGGATACGAGCAGTACTTC
>13|TRBD1|TRBV7-9|TRBJ2-4|NA
CASSWTGSNIQYF
TGTGCCAGCAGCTGGACAGGGTCGAACATTCAGTACTTC
>13|NA|TRBV6-2/TRBV6-3|TRBJ1-1|few
CASSYLYTTEAFF
TGTGCCAGCAGTTACTTGTATACCACTGAAGCTTTCTTT